The source of this T cell receptor (beta chain) is a study of cytomegalovirus exposure and HLA in healthy donors. Some clones are missing from TCRdb's copy, which holds only in-frame ones; the method was immunoSEQ multiplex PCR. Counted here are some 180,000 clones, about 89% occurring once; the ten biggest clones make up 6.5% to 7.5%. Comment on this clone: Its antigen remains unknown.

The validation cohort, a group of over a hundred subjects, included the donors and was separate from the roughly 600-subject first cohort. CDR3 length: 14 amino acids. CDR1 is SGHDT and CDR2 is YYEEEE in the germline V gene. Germline trimming cut 5 bases from V and 3 bases from J; bases unmatched to any gene: 6. Study-wide points: Most observed TCR sequences were rare, whereas some public TCRs were detected in many donors. Three chains tied to CMV proved CMV antigen-specific in vitro. Using the classifier, cytomegalovirus status was reportedly diagnosed with high specificity and sensitivity.

Sequenced sample: PBMCs. The chain carries TRBV5-6 and TRBJ1-2; TRBD1 aligns across 8 bases. The sequence came from a man under 40 in good health and CMV-seropositive. The CDR3 protein is CASSARGRDYGYTF. For the CDR3, the DNA is TGTGCCAGCAGTGCCAGGGGGCGGGACTATGGCTACACCTTC.